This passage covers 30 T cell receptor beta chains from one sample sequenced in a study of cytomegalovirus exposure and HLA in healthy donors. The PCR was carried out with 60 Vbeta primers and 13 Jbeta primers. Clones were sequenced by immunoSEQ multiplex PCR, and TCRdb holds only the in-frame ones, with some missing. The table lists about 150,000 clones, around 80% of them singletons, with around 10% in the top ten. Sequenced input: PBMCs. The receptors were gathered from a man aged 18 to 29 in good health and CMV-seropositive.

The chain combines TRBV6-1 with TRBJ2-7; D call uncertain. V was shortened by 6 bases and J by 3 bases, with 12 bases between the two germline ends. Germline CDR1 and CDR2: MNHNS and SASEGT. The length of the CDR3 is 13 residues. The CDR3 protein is CASSPRSFYEQYF. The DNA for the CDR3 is TGTGCCAGCAGCCCACGGAGCTTCTACGAGCAGTACTTC.

The CDR3 bases are TGTGCCAGCAGCCGTTCGCTAGCGGCCATCGGGGAGCAGTTCTTC. This gives the protein CASSRSLAAIGEQFF. This chain connects TRBV11-3 to TRBJ2-1; 7 positions agree with TRBD2. Losses at the gene ends were 5 bases for V and 10 bases for J; bases not matched to a gene: 14. The CDR3 is 15 amino acids. The germline V gene encodes CDR1 SGHNT and CDR2 YENEEA. Drawing the rest from reference TRBV11-3 and TRBJ2-1, the complete variable domain is EAGVVQSPRYKIIEKKQPVAFWCNPISGHNTLYWYLQNLGQGPELLIRYENEEAVDDSQLPKDRFSAERLKGVDSTLKIQPAELGDSAVYLCASSRSLAAIGEQFFGPGTRLTVL.

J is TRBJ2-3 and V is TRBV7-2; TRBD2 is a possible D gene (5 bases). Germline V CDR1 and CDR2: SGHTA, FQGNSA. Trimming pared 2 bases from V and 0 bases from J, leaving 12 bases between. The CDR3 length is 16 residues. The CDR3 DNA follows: TGTGCCAGCAGCTTAAGTGGACTTTTTAGCACAGATACGCAGTATTTT. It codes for CASSLSGLFSTDTQYF.

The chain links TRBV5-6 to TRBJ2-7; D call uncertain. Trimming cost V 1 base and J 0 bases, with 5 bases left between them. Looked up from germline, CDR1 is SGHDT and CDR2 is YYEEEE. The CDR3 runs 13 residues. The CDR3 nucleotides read TGTGCCAGCAGCTTGATTAGCTCCTACGAGCAGTACTTC. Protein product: CASSLISSYEQYF. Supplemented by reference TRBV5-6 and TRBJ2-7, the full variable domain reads DAGVTQSPTHLIKTRGQQVTLRCSPKSGHDTVSWYQQALGQGPQFIFQYYEEEERQRGNFPDRFSGHQFPNYSSELNVNALLLGDSALYLCASSLISSYEQYFGPGTRLTVT.

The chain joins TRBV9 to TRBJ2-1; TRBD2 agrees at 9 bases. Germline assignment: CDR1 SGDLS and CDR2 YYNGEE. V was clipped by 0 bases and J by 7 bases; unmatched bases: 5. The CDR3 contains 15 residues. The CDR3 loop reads CASSVVAGGLNEQFF. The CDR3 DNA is TGTGCCAGCAGCGTAGTTGCGGGAGGGTTAAATGAGCAGTTCTTC.

CDR3 coding DNA: TGTGCCAGCAGCAGACAAGCGGGAGAAGGCACAGATACGCAGTATTTT. This translates into CASSRQAGEGTDTQYF. V is TRBV9 and J is TRBJ2-3, with 8 bases that match TRBD2. The J segment lost 1 base and the V segment lost 4 bases, leaving 8 bases of the junction unmatched. The length of the CDR3 is 16 residues. Germline CDR1 is SGDLS and CDR2 is YYNGEE.

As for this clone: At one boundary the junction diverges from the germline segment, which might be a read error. CDR3 residues: CASGVSGTSYNEQFF. CDR3 nucleotide sequence: TGTGCCAGCGGCGTTAGCGGGACGTCCTACAATGAGCAGTTCTTC. The chain has TRBV9 and TRBJ2-1; 8 nucleotides align to TRBD2. The CDR3 spans 15 residues. Germline V gene sequence: CDR1 SGDLS, CDR2 YYNGEE.

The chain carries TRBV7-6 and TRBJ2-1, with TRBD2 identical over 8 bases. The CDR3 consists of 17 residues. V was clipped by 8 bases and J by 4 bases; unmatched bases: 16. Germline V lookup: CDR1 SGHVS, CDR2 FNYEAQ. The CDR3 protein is CASRLNSGTRPYNEQFF. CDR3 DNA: TGTGCCAGCCGCCTGAACTCCGGGACTAGGCCGTACAATGAGCAGTTCTTC.

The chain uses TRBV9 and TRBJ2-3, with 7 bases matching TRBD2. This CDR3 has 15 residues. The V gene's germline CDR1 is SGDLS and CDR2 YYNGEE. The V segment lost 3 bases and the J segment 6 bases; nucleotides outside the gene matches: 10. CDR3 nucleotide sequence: TGTGCCAGCAGCGAAAGCGGGAAATTAGGGGATACGCAGTATTTT. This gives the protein CASSESGKLGDTQYF. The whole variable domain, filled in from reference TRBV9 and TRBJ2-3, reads DSGVTQTPKHLITATGQRVTLRCSPRSGDLSVYWYQQSLDQGLQFLIQYYNGEERAKGNILERFSAQQFPDLHSELNLSSLELGDSALYFCASSESGKLGDTQYFGPGTRLTVL.

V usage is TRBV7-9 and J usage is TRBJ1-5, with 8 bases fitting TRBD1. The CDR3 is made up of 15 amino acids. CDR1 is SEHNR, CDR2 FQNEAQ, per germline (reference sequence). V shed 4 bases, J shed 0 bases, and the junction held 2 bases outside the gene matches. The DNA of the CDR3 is TGTGCCAGCAGCTATACAGGGGGTAGCAATCAGCCCCAGCATTTT. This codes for CASSYTGGSNQPQHF.

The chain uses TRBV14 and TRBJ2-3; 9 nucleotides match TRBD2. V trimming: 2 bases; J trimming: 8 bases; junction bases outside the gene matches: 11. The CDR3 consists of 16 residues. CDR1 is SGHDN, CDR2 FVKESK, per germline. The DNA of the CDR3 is TGTGCCAGCAGCCAATACGGCGGGAGGGCCCAGGGTACGCAGTATTTT. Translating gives CASSQYGGRAQGTQYF. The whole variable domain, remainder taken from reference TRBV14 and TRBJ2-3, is EAGVTQFPSHSVIEKGQTVTLRCDPISGHDNLYWYRRVMGKEIKFLLHFVKESKQDESGMPNNRFLAERTGGTYSTLKVQPAELEDSGVYFCASSQYGGRAQGTQYFGPGTRLTVL.

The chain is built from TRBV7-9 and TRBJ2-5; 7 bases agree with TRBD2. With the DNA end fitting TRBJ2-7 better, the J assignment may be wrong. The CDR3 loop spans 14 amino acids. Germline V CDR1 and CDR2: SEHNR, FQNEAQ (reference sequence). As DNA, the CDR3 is TGTGCCAGTGGGGTGGCGGGCGGGAGTTCCGAGCAGTACTTC. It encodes CASGVAGGSSEQYF.

CDR3 sequence (DNA): TGCAGCGTTGGTCGGACAGGCGAAGCTTTCTTT. This encodes CSVGRTGEAFF. This rearrangement joins TRBV29-1 to TRBJ1-1, with 7 bases that match TRBD1. Germline values: CDR1 SQVTM, CDR2 ANQGSEA. The ends lost 4 bases at V and 8 bases at J; junction bases unmatched: 4. This CDR3 has 11 residues.

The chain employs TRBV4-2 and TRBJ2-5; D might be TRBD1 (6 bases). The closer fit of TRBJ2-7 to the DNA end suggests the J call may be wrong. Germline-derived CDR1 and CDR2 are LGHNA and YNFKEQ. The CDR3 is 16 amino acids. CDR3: CASSQGGQIPIYEQYF. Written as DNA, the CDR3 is TGTGCCAGCAGCCAAGGGGGACAAATCCCGATCTACGAGCAGTACTTC.

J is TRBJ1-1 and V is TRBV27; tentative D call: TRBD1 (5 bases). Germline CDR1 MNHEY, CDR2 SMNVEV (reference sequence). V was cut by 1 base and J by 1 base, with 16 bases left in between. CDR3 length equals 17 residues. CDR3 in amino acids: CASSLWGSGSANTEAFF. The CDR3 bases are TGTGCCAGCAGTTTATGGGGCTCAGGCTCCGCGAACACTGAAGCTTTCTTT.

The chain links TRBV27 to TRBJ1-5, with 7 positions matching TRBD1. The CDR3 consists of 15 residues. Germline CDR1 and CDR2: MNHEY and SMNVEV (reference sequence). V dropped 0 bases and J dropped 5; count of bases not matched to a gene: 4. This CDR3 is CASSLSGQLYQPQHF. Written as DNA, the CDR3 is TGTGCCAGCAGTTTATCGGGACAGTTGTATCAGCCCCAGCATTTT.

CDR3 DNA sequence: TGTGCCAGCTCACACGGGACTAGCGGGACAGATACGCAGTATTTT. Residues: CASSHGTSGTDTQYF. This chain joins TRBV18 and TRBJ2-3; the match to TRBD2 covers 12 bases. CDR1 is KGHSH, CDR2 LQKENI, per germline. The V and J ends lost 4 bases and 3 bases, in that order; junction bases with no gene match: 2. The CDR3 contains 15 residues.

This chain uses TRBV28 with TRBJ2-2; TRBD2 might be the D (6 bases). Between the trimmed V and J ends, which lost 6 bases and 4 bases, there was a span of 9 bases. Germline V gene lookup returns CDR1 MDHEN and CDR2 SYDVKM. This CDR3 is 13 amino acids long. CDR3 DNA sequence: TGTGCCAGCAGCGGCGGGGTCACCGGGGAGCTGTTTTTT. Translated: CASSGGVTGELFF. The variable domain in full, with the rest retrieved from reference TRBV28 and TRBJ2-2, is DVKVTQSSRYLVKRTGEKVFLECVQDMDHENMFWYRQDPGLGLRLIYFSYDVKMKEKGDIPEGYSVSREKKERFSLILESASTNQTSMYLCASSGGVTGELFFGEGSRLTVL.

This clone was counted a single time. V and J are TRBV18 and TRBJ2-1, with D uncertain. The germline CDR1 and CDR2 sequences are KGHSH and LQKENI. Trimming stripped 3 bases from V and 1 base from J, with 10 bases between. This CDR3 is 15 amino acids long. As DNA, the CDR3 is TGTGCCAGCTCACCCGTCCTTTCGTCCTACAATGAGCAGTTCTTC. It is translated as CASSPVLSSYNEQFF.

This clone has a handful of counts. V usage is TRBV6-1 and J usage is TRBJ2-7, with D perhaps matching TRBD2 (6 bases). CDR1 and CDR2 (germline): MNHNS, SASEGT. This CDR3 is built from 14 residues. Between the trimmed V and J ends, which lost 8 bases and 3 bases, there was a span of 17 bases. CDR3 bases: TGTGCCAGCCTCTCGGGAGTTAAATTCTACGAGCAGTACTTC. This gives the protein CASLSGVKFYEQYF.

The CDR3 loop is CSVELLAREQFF. Here the CDR3 DNA reads TGCAGCGTGGAATTACTAGCTCGAGAGCAGTTCTTC. The rearrangement uses TRBV29-1 and TRBJ2-1; possible D gene TRBD2, 6 bases. The CDR3 has 12 residues. The ends were cut back, 6 bases at V and 10 bases at J, with 16 bases in the middle. The germline CDR1 and CDR2 sequences are SQVTM and ANQGSEA.

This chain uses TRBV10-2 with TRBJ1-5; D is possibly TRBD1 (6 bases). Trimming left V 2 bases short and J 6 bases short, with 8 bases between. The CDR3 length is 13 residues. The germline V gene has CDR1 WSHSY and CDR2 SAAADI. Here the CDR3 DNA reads TGCGCCAGCAGTGAGACAGGGTTTCAGCCCCAGCATTTT. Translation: CASSETGFQPQHF.

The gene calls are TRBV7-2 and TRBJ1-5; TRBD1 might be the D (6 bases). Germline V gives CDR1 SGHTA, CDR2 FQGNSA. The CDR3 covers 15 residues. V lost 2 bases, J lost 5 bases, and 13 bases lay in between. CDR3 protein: CASSLSQGRDQPQHF. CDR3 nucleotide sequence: TGTGCCAGCAGCTTAAGTCAGGGGAGAGATCAGCCCCAGCATTTT.

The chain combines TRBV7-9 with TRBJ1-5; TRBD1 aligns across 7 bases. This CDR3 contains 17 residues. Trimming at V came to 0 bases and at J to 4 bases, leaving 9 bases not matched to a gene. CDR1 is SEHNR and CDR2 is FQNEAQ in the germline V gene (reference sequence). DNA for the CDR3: TGTGCCAGCAGCTTAGCGACAGGGCGGGGCGAGAATCAGCCCCAGCATTTT. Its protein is CASSLATGRGENQPQHF. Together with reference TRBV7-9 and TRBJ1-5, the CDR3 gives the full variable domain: DTGVSQNPRHKITKRGQNVTFRCDPISEHNRLYWYRQTLGQGPEFLTYFQNEAQLEKSRLLSDRFSAERPKGSFSTLEIQRTEQGDSAMYLCASSLATGRGENQPQHFGDGTRLSIL.

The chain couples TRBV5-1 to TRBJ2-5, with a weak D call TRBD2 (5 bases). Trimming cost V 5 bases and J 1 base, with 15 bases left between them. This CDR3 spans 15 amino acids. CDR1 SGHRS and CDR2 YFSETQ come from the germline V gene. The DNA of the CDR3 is TGCGCCAGCAGATCAAGAGGGTGGGGCCAAGAGACCCAGTACTTC. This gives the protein CASRSRGWGQETQYF.

CDR3 in DNA: TGCGCCAGCAGCCAAGCGGCTAGCGGGGGGTACAATGAGCAGTTCTTC. It yields the protein CASSQAASGGYNEQFF. J is TRBJ2-1 and V is TRBV4-1; TRBD2 matches at 11 bases. V dropped 1 base and J dropped 4; count of bases not matched to a gene: 3. The CDR3 is 16 residues long. Germline assignment: CDR1 MGHRA and CDR2 YSYEKL.

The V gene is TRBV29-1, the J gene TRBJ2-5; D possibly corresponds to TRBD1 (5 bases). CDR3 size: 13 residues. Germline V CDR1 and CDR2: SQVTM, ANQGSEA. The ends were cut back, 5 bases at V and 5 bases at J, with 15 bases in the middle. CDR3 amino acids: CSVQPRAGETQYF. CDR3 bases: TGCAGCGTTCAACCCAGGGCAGGGGAGACCCAGTACTTC.

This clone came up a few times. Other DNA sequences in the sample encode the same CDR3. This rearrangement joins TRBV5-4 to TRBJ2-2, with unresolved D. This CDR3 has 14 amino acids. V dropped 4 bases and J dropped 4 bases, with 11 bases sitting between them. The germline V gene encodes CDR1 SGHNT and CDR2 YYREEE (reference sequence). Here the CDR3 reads CASSARQVTGELFF. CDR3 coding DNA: TGTGCCAGCAGCGCCCGCCAGGTCACCGGGGAGCTGTTTTTT.

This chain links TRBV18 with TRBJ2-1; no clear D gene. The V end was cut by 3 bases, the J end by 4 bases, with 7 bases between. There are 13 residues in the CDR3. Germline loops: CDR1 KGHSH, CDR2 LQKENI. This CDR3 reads CASSPRAYNEQFF. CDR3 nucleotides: TGTGCCAGCTCACCTCGAGCGTACAATGAGCAGTTCTTC.

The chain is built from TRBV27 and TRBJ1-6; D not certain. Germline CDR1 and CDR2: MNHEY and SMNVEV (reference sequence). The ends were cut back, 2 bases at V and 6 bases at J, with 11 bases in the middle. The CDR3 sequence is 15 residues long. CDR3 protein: CASSLEGLSNSPLHF. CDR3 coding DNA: TGTGCCAGCAGTTTAGAGGGATTGAGTAATTCACCCCTCCACTTT.